This T cell receptor beta chain was profiled in a study of OX40 agonist ivuxolimab in advanced cancers. Study-wide results and limits: By week 6 at 0.1 to 3.0 mg/kg, blood CD4+ and CD8+ T cells had expanded clonally.

In the case of this clone: Its target is not known.

The protocol was immunoSEQ multiplex PCR, while the TCRdb copy is restricted to in-frame clones and leaves out a portion. Of about 79,000 clones detected, roughly 88% appear once; the ten largest clones hold less than 4.5%. The CDR3 runs to 14 residues. Trimming took 6 bases from V and 6 from J, leaving 14 bases between them. Germline lookup yields CDR1 MDHEN and CDR2 SYDVKM. The sample in question was CD4+ or CD8+ T cells sorted from blood, obtained in a trial of the OX40 agonist ivuxolimab. The chain employs TRBV28 and TRBJ2-2, with D possibly matching TRBD2 (7 bases). This sequence was found in an adult with an advanced solid tumor such as melanoma, head and neck, liver or kidney cancer. DNA for the CDR3: TGTGCCAGCAGAAGGGGGGGGTCCGCCGGGGAGCTGTTTTTT. Translating gives CASRRGGSAGELFF.